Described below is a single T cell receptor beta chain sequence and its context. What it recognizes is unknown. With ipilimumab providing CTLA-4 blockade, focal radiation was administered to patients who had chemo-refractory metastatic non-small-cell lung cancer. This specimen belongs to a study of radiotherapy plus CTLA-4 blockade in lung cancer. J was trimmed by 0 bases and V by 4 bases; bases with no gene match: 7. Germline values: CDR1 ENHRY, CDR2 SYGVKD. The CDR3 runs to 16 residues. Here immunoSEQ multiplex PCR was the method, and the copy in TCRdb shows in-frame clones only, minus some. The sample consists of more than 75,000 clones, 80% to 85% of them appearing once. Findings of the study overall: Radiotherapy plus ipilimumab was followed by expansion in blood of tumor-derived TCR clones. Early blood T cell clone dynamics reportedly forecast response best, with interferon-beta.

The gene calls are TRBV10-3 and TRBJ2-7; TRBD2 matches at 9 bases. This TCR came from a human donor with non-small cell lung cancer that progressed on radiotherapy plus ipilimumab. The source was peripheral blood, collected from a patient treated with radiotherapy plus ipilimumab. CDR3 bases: TGTGCCATCAGTGCGGGTCTAGCGGGAAACTCCTACGAGCAGTACTTC. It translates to CAISAGLAGNSYEQYF.